This note documents a single T cell receptor beta chain sequence. This specimen comes from a study of blood T cell repertoires in COVID-19. TCRdb keeps only in-frame clones here, not all; method: immunoSEQ multiplex PCR. Among about 38,000 clones listed, around 70% were seen once. During active infection, Seattle patients enrolled and were then monitored through disease. The CDR3 totals 12 residues. J was trimmed by 10 bases and V by 4 bases; bases with no gene match: 3. The sequencing input was peripheral blood. This receptor was identified in a man between 65 and 85 years old with COVID-19, enrolled during active disease. The chain joins TRBV12-3 or TRBV12-4 to TRBJ1-1, with 10 bases lining up with TRBD1. The CDR3 DNA is TGTGCCAGCAGTTCGGGGACAGGGGTAGCTTTCTTT. Translated: CASSSGTGVAFF.